One T cell receptor (beta chain) is described in this entry. Its target is unknown. This sample is part of a study of cytomegalovirus exposure and HLA in healthy donors. Looking at the study overall: Early released data comprised tens of millions of unique TCRs from HLA-typed donors. Points from the study as a whole: Some V segments (TRBV6-2 and TRBV6-3 among them) were excluded as indistinguishable.

The CDR3 loop spans 16 amino acids. V dropped 6 bases and J dropped 4 bases, with 19 bases sitting between them. Germline-derived CDR1 and CDR2 are LNHDA and SQIVND (reference sequence). Researchers ran the PCR with 60 Vbeta and 13 Jbeta primers. Sequencing used immunoSEQ multiplex PCR; TCRdb keeps in-frame clones, though not all of them. The sample includes fewer than 90,000 clones, less than 85% of them seen just once. Sequenced material: PBMCs. The chain recombines TRBV19 with TRBJ1-5, with D tentatively TRBD1 (6 bases). This clonotype originated in a woman aged 50 to 60 in good health and CMV-seropositive. CDR3 sequence: CASSHLSGAANQPQHF. The CDR3 DNA follows: TGTGCCAGTAGCCACCTCTCAGGGGCGGCTAATCAGCCCCAGCATTTT.